The 5 T cell receptor beta chains reported below all come from one sample, sequenced in a study of CD8+CD57+ T cells in acquired aplastic anemia. Investigators profiled TCR beta VDJ and CDR3 from genomic DNA template. TCRdb recomputed calls from the reads with MiXCR, one row per CDR3 protein. Among about 120,000 distinct CDR3 sequences listed, 45% to 60% were seen once. Patients picked for sequencing had shown CD8+CD57+ cell expansion detected by flow cytometry. Sequences were obtained from sorted CD4+, CD8+, or CD8+CD57+ T cells (not recorded which) from PBMCs. The receptors derive from a human donor with aplastic anemia.

The rearrangement joins TRBV7-8 to TRBJ1-2; D uncertain. This CDR3 spans 15 amino acids. V was pared by 1 base and J by 3 bases, with 12 bases between. Germline V gene lookup returns CDR1 SGHVS and CDR2 FQNEAQ. The DNA for the CDR3 is TGTGCCAGCAGCTTAGACCGTTTAGGAGACTATGGCTACACCTTC. Protein sequence: CASSLDRLGDYGYTF.

J is TRBJ2-7 and V is TRBV19; tentative D call: TRBD2 (6 bases). CDR1 and CDR2 from the germline V gene are LNHDA and SQIVND (reference sequence). This CDR3 is 14 amino acids long. The V gene lost 7 bases and the J gene lost 2 bases, with 15 bases spanning the gap. DNA for the CDR3: TGTGCCAGTAACCGCGCGGGATATCCCTACGAGCAGTACTTC. This sequence encodes CASNRAGYPYEQYF. The full variable domain, its missing parts supplied by reference TRBV19 and TRBJ2-7, is DGGITQSPKYLFRKEGQNVTLSCEQNLNHDAMYWYRQDPGQGLRLIYYSQIVNDFQKGDIAEGYSVSREKKESFPLTVTSAQKNPTAFYLCASNRAGYPYEQYFGPGTRLTVT.

This clonotype was detected a few times. J is TRBJ1-1 and V is TRBV15, with D uncertain. The CDR3 has 18 amino acids. V dropped 1 base and J dropped 5 bases, with 23 bases sitting between them. Germline assignment: CDR1 LNHNV and CDR2 YYDKDF (reference sequence). Here the CDR3 DNA reads TGTGCCACCAGCAGAGTACTAGCAGGCACCGGGGAGCGAACTGAAGCTTTCTTT. It translates to CATSRVLAGTGERTEAFF.

The V call is TRBV20-1, the J call TRBJ1-5; TRBD1 is a possible D gene (6 bases). CDR3 length equals 14 residues. Trimming shortened V by 0 bases and J by 2 bases, and 8 bases separated the two germline ends. Germline-derived CDR1 and CDR2 are DFQATT and SNEGSKA (reference sequence). CDR3 coding DNA: TGCAGTGCTAGAGAACGGACAGGCAATCAGCCCCAGCATTTT. Residues: CSARERTGNQPQHF.

V gene TRBV2 combines with J gene TRBJ2-5; D is uncertain. The CDR3 runs to 15 residues. Trimming pared 7 bases from V and 4 bases from J, leaving 19 bases between. CDR1 is SNHLY and CDR2 is FYNNEI in the germline V gene. The CDR3: CASNNPRMYRETQYF. CDR3 nucleotide sequence: TGTGCCAGCAACAACCCCCGCATGTACCGAGAGACCCAGTACTTC.